Sequencing of this T cell receptor beta chain was carried out in a study of technical replicates of blood from a few donors. Generated by immunoSEQ multiplex PCR, the TCRdb table keeps only in-frame clones and is missing some. The table records more than 65,000 clones, roughly 90% of them present only once. V shed 5 bases, J shed 2 bases, and the junction held 6 bases outside the gene matches. CDR1 is MDHEN, CDR2 SYDVKM, per germline. The CDR3 spans 15 residues. This chain links TRBV28 with TRBJ1-1; 9 nucleotides match TRBD1. This clonotype originated in a human donor in good health. Sequenced: T cells isolated from PBMCs. CDR3 region: CASSPYRGRNTEAFF. The CDR3 nucleotides read TGTGCCAGCAGTCCCTACAGGGGGCGCAACACTGAAGCTTTCTTT.